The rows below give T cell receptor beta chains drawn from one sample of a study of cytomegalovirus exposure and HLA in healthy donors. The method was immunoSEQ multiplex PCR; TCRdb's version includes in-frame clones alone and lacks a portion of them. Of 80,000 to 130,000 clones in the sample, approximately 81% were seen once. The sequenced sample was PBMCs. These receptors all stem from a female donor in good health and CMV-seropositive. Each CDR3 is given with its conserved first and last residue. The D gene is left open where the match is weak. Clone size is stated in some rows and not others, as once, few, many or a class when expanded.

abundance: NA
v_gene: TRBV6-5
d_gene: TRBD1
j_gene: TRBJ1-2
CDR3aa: CASSSPRGPPQGYTF
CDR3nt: TGTGCCAGCAGTTCCCCCAGGGGGCCCCCCCAGGGCTACACCTTC

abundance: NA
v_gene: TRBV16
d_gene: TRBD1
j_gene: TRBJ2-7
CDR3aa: CASSPPNQGQDQQYF
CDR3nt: TGTGCCAGCAGCCCCCCCAACCAGGGACAGGACCAGCAGTACTTC

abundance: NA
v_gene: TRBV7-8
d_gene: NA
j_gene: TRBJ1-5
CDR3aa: CAGSSARYQPQHF
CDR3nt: TGTGCCGGCAGCTCCGCCAGGTATCAGCCCCAGCATTTT

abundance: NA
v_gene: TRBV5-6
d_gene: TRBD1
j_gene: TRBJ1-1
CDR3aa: CASSFREGQGPAEAFF
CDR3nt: TGTGCCAGCAGCTTCAGGGAAGGACAGGGGCCCGCTGAAGCTTTCTTT

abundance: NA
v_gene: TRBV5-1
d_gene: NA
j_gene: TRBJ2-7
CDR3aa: CASSLVDPGTYEQYF
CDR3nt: TGCGCCAGCAGCTTGGTAGACCCGGGGACCTACGAGCAGTACTTC

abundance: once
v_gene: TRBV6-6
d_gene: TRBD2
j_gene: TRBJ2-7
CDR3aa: CASSPRGGSSYEQYF
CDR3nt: TGTGCCAGCAGTCCCCGGGGGGGCAGTTCCTACGAGCAGTACTTC

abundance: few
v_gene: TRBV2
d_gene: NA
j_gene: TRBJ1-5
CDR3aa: CASSGTYSNQPQHF
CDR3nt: TGTGCCAGCAGCGGGACTTATAGCAATCAGCCCCAGCATTTT

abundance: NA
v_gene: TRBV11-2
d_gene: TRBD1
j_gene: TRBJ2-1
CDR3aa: CASSDRGAKTYNEQFF
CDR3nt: TGTGCCAGCAGCGACAGGGGCGCAAAAACTTACAATGAGCAGTTCTTC

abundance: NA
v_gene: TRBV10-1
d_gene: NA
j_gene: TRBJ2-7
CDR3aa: CASPVGGGLGYEQYF
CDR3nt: TGCGCCAGCCCGGTAGGGGGGGGCTTGGGCTACGAGCAGTACTTC

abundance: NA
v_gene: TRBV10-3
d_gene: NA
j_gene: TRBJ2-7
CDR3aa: CAISENQRGYEQYF
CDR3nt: TGTGCCATCAGTGAGAATCAACGGGGCTACGAGCAGTACTTC

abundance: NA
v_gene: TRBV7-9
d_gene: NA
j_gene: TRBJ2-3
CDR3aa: CASSPFGWGGEDTQYF
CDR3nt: TGTGCCAGCAGCCCTTTTGGTTGGGGCGGGGAAGATACGCAGTATTTT

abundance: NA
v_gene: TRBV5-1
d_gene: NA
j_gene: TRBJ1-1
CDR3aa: CASSLGWGDTEAFF
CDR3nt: TGCGCCAGCAGCTTAGGATGGGGAGACACTGAAGCTTTCTTT

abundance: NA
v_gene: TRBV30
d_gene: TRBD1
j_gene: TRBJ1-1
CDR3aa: CAWIRGQGPVGLEAFF
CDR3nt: TGTGCCTGGATTAGGGGACAGGGGCCCGTTGGGCTTGAAGCTTTCTTT

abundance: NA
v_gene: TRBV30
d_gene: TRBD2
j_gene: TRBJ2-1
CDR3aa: CAWSPVGGLAGVSYNEQFF
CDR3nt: TGTGCCTGGAGCCCTGTAGGTGGACTAGCGGGAGTTTCCTACAATGAGCAGTTCTTC

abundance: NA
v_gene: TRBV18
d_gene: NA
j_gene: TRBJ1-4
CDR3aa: CASSPPGREKLFF
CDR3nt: TGTGCCAGCTCACCCCCGGGTCGTGAAAAACTGTTTTTT

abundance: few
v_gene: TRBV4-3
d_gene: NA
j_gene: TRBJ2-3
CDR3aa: CASSQDSVGSAVDF
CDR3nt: TGCGCCAGCAGCCAAGACTCTGTCGGGTCCGCAGTGGATTTT

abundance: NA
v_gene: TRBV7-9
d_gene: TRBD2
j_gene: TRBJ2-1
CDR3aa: CASSPTSGSANEQFF
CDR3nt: TGTGCCAGCAGCCCAACTAGCGGGAGTGCGAATGAGCAGTTCTTC

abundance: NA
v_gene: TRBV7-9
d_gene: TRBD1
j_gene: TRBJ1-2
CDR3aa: CASSLWTGRRNYGYTF
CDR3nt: TGTGCCAGCAGCTTATGGACAGGGCGGAGGAATTATGGCTACACCTTC

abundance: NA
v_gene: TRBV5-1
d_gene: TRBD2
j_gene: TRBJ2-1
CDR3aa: CASSPSGRAYNEQFF
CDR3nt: TGCGCCAGCAGCCCGAGTGGGAGGGCCTACAATGAGCAGTTCTTC

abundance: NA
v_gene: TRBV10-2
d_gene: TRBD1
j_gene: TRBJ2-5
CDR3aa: CASTPRDSGQETQYF
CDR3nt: TGCGCCAGCACACCCCGGGACAGTGGGCAAGAGACCCAGTACTTC

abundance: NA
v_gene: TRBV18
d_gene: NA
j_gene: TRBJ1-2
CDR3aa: CASSPPANYGYTF
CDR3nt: TGTGCCAGCTCACCACCAGCAAACTATGGCTACACCTTC

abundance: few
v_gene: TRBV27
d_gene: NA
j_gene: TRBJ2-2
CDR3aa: CASSFQSPGELFF
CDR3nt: TGTGCCAGCAGTTTCCAGTCGCCCGGGGAGCTGTTTTTT

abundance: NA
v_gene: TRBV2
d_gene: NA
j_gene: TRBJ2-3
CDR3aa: CASSDRQNTDTQYF
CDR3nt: TGTGCCAGCAGTGACCGACAAAACACAGATACGCAGTATTTT

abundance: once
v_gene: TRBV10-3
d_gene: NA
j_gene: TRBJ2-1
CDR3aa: CAISEQEGPYEQFF
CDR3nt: TGTGCCATCAGTGAGCAGGAGGGGCCCTATGAGCAGTTCTTC

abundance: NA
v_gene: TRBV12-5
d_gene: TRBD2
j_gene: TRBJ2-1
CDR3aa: CASGFGTSLPFF
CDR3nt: TGTGCTAGTGGTTTTGGGACTAGCCTTCCGTTCTTC